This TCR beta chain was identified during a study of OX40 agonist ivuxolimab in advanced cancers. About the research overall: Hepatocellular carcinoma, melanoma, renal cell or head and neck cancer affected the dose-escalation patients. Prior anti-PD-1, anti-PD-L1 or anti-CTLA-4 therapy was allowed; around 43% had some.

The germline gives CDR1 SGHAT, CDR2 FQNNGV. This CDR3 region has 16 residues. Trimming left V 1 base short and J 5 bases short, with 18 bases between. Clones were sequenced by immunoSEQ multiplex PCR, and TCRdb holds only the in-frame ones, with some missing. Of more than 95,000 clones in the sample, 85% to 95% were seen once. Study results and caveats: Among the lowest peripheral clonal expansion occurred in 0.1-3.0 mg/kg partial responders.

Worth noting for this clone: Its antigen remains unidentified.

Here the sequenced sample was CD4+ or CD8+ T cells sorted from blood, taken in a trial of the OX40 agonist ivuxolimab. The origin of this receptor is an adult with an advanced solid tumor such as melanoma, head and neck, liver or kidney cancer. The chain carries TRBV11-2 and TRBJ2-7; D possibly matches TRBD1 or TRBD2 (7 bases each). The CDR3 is CASSLAPRGGVDEQYF. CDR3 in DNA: TGTGCCAGCAGCTTAGCTCCCAGGGGGGGAGTCGACGAGCAGTACTTC.